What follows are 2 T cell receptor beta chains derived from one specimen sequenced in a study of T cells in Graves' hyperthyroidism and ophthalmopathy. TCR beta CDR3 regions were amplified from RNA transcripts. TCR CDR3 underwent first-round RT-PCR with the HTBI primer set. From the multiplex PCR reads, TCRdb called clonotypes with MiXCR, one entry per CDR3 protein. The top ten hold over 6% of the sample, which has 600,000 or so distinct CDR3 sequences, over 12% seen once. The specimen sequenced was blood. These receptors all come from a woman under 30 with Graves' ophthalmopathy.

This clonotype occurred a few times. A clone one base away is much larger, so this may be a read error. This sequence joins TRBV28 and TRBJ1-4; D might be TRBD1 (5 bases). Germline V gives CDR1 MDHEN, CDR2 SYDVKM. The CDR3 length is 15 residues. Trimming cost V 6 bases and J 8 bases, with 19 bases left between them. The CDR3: CASSPAQTEGEKLFF. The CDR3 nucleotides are TGTGCCAGCAGCCCCGCGCAGACAGAGGGCGAAAAACTGTTTTTT.

CDR3 sequence: CASSLTAGNTIYF. The CDR3, as DNA: TGTGCCAGCAGTTTGACCGCCGGAAACACCATATATTTT. The chain has TRBV27 and TRBJ1-3; no clear D. Germline assignment: CDR1 MNHEY and CDR2 SMNVEV (reference sequence). V shed 3 bases and J shed 4 bases, with 7 bases lying between them. The CDR3 spans 13 residues.